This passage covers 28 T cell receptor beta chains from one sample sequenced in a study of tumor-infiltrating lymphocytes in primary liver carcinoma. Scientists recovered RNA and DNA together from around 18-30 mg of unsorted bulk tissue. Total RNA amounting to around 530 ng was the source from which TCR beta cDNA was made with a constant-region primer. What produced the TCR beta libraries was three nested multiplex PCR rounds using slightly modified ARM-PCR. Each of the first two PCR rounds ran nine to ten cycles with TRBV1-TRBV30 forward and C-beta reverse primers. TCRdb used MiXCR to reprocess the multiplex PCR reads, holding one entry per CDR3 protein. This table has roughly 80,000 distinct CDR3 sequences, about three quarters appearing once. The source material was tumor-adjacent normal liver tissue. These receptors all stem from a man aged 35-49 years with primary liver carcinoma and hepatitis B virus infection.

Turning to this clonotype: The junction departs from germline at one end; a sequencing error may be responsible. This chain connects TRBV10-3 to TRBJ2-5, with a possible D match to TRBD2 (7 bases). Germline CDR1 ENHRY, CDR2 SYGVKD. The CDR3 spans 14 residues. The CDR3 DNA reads TGTGCCATCGGAGGGGGGGCCCTACAAGATACCCAGTACTTC. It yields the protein CAIGGGALQDTQYF.

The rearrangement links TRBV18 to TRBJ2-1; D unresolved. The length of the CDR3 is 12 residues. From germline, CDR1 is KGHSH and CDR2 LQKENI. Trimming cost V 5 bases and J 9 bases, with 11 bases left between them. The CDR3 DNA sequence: TGTGCCAGCTCATTTGACACAATTGAGCAGTTCTTC. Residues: CASSFDTIEQFF.

The DNA of the CDR3 is TGTGCCAATAAAAGCGGCTTGGCGGGAGGGCCGCTTTTTTACAATGAGCAGTTCTTC. It specifies CANKSGLAGGPLFYNEQFF. This sequence joins TRBV12-3 or TRBV12-4 and TRBJ2-1; 9 nucleotides agree with TRBD2. The CDR3 length is 19 residues. The ends lost 10 bases at V and 4 bases at J; junction bases unmatched: 23.

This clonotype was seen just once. In nucleotides, the CDR3 is TGCAGCGTTGATCCGGACGCTGAAGCTTTCTTT. This codes for CSVDPDAEAFF. The chain employs TRBV29-1 and TRBJ1-1; D gene uncertain. With 3 bases removed from V and 6 bases from J, the gap between germline ends came to 8 bases. This CDR3 has 11 residues. Per the germline V gene, CDR1 is SQVTM and CDR2 is ANQGSEA.

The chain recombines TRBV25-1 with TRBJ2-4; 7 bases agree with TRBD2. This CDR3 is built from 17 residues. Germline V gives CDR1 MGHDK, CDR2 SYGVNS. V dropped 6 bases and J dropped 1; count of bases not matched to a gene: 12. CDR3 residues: CASRSRGVWMAKNIQYF. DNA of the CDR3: TGTGCCAGCAGAAGTCGGGGGGTATGGATGGCCAAAAACATTCAGTACTTC.

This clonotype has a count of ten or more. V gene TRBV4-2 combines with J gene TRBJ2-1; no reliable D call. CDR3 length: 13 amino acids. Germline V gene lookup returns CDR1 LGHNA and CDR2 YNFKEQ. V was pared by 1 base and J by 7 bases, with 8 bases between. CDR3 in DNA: TGTGCCAGCAGCCAAGCCCCGGTGAATGAGCAGTTCTTC. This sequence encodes CASSQAPVNEQFF.

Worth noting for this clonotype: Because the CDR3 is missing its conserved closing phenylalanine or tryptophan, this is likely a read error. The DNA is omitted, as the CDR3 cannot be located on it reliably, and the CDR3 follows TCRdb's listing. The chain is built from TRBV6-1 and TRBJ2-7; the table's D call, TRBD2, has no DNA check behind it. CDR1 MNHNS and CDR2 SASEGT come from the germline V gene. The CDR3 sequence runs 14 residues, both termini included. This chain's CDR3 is CASGAGLAGYEQYL.

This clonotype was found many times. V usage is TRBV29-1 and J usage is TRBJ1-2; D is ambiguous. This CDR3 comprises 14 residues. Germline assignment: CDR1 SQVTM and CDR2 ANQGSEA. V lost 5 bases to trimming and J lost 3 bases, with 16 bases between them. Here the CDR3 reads CSVSLDGYYYGYTF. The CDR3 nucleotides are TGCAGCGTTTCACTTGACGGGTACTACTATGGCTACACCTTC.

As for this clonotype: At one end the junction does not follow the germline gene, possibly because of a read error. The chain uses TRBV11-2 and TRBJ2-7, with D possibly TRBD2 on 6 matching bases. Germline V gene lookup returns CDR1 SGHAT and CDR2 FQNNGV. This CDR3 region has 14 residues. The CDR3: CASSPGGDSHEQYF. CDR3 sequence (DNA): TGTGCCAGCAGCCCAGGCGGGGATTCCCACGAGCAGTATTTC.

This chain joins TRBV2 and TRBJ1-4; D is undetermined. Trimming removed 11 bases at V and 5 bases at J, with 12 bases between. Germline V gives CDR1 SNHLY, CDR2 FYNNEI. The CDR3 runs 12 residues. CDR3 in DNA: TGTGCCCGCGGTTGGAACAATGAAAAACTGTTTTTT. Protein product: CARGWNNEKLFF.

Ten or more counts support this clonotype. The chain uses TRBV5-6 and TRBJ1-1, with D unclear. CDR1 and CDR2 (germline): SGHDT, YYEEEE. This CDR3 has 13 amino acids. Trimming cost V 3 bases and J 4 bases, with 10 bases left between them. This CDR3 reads CASSSYGITEAFF. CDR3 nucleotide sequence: TGTGCCAGCAGCTCGTATGGGATCACTGAAGCTTTCTTT.

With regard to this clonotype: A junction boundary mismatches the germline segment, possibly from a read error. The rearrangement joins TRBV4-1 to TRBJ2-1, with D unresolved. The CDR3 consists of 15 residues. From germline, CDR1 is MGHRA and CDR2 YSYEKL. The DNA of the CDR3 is TGTGCCAGCAGCCAAGATGGGCTACCACAAAATGAGCAGTTCTTC. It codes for CASSQDGLPQNEQFF.

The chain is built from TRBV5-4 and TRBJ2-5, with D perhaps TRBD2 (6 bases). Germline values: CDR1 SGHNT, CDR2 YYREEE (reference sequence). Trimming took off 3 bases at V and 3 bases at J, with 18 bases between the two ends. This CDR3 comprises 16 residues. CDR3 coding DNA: TGTGCCAGCAGCTCCGATCAGGCTAGCGTCAAAGAGACCCAGTACTTC. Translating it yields CASSSDQASVKETQYF. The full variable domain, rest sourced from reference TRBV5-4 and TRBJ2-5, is ETGVTQSPTHLIKTRGQQVTLRCSSQSGHNTVSWYQQALGQGPQFIFQYYREEENGRGNFPPRFSGLQFPNYSSELNVNALELDDSALYLCASSSDQASVKETQYFGPGTRLLVL.

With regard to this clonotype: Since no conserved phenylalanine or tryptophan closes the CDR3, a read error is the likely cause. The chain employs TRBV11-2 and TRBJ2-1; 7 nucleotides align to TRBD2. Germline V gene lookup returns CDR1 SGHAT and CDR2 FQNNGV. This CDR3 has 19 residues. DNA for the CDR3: TGTGCCAGCAGCCTAGATGGGCGATTCAGCGGGACCCTCTACAATGAGCAGTTCCTC. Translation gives CASSLDGRFSGTLYNEQFL.

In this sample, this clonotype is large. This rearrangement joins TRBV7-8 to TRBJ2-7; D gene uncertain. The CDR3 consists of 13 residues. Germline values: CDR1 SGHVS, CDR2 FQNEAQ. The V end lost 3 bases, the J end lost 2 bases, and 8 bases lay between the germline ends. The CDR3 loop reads CASSFDSAYEQYF. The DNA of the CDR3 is TGTGCCAGCAGCTTTGACTCCGCCTACGAGCAGTACTTC. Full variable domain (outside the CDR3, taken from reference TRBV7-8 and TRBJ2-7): GAGVSQSPRYKVAKRGQDVALRCDPISGHVSLFWYQQALGQGPEFLTYFQNEAQLDKSGLPSDRFFAERPEGSVSTLKIQRTQQEDSAVYLCASSFDSAYEQYFGPGTRLTVT.

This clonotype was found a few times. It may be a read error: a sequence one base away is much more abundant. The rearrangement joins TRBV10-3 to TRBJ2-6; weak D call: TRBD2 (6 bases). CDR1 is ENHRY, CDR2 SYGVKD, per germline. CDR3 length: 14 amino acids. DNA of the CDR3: TGTGCCACGACGCGGGATCCTGGGGCCAACGTCCCGACTTTC. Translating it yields CATTRDPGANVPTF.

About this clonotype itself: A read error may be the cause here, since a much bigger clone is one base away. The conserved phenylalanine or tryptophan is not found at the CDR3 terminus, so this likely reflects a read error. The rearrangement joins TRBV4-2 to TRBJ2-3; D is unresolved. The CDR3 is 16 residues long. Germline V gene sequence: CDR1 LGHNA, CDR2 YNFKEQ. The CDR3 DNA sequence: TGTGCCAGCAGCCAAGATCTTAGCCGGCTCACAAATACGCAGTATTCT. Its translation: CASSQDLSRLTNTQYS.

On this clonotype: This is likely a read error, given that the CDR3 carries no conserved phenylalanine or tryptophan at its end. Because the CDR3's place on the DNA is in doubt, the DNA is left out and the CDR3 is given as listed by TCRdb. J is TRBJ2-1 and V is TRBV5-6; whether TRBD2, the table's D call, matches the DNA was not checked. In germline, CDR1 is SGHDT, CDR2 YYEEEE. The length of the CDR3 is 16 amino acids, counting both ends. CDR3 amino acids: CASSLFGRESYNEQFL.

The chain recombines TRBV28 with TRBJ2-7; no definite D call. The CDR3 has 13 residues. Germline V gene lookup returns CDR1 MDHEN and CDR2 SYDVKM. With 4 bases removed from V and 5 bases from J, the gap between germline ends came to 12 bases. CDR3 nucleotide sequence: TGTGCCAGCAGTTATTACGGTTCCAACGAGCAGTACTTC. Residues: CASSYYGSNEQYF.

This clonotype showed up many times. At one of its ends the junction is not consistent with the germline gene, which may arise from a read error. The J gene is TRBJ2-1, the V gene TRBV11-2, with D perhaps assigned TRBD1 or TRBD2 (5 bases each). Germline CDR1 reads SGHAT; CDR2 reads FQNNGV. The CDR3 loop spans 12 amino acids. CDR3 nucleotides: TGTGCCAGTAGCTTGGGGGTACGTGAGCAGTTCTTC. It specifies CASSLGVREQFF.

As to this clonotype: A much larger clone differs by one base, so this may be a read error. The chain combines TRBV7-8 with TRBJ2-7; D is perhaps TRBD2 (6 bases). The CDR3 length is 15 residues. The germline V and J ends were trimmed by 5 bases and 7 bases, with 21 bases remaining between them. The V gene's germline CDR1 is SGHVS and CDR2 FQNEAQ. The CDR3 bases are TGTGCCAGCAGCGTAATCGTGGGGAGCCGGGGGGAGCAGTACTTC. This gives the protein CASSVIVGSRGEQYF.

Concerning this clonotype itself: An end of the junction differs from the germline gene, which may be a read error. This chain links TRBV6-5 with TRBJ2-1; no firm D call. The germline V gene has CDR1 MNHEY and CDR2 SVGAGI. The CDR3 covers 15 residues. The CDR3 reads CATRERRRSYNEHFF. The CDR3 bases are TGTGCCACCCGAGAACGCCGGCGCTCCTATAATGAGCACTTCTTC.

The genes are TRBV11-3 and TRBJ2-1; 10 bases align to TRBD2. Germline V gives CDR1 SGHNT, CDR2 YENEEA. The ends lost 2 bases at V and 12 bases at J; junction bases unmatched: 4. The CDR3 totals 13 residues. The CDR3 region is CASSLLAGAGQFF. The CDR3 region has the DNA TGTGCCAGCAGCTTACTAGCGGGAGCCGGGCAGTTCTTC.

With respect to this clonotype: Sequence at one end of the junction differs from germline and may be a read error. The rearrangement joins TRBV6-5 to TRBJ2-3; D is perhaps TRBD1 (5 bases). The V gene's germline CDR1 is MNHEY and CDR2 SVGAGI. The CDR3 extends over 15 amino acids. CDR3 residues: CASSYSGLSIDTQYF. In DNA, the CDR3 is TGTGCCAGCAGTTACTCGGGGCTAAGCATAGATACGCAGTATTTT.

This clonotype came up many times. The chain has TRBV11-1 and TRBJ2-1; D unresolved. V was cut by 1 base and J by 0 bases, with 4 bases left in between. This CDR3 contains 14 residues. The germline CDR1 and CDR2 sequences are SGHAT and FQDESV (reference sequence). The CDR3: CASSLEVSYNEQFF. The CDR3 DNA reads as TGTGCCAGCAGCTTAGAGGTCTCCTACAATGAGCAGTTCTTC.

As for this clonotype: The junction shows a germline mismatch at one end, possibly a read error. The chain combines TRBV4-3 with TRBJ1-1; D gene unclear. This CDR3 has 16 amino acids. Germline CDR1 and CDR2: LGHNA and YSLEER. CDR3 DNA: TGCGCCGGCAGCCAAGAGCATCGGGGTTTAAACACTGAAGCTTTCTTT. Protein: CAGSQEHRGLNTEAFF.

CDR3 protein: CASIESKAGVDTQYF. Here the CDR3 DNA reads TGCGCCAGTATTGAGTCAAAAGCGGGAGTGGATACGCAGTATTTT. The chain employs TRBV10-2 and TRBJ2-3; TRBD2 matches 8 bases. The germline gives CDR1 WSHSY, CDR2 SAAADI. V gave up 9 bases and J gave up 6 bases; unmatched junction bases: 14. This CDR3 has 15 residues.

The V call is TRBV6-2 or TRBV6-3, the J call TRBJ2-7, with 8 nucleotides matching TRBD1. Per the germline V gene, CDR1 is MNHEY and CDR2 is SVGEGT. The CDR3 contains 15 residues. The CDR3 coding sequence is TGTACCGGCAGCTTTCTGACAGGGGCCACGGACGAGCAGTACTTC. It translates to CTGSFLTGATDEQYF.